A selection of T cell receptor beta chains follows, all from one sample in a study of T cells after posttransplantation cyclophosphamide. Sequencing used immunoSEQ multiplex PCR; TCRdb keeps in-frame clones, though not all of them. This table has about 22,000 clones, 80% to 90% appearing once. The source was PBMCs, collected after an allogeneic stem cell transplant with a calcineurin inhibitor and methotrexate. The origin of the receptors is a female patient between 50 and 60 years old who received an allogeneic stem cell transplant from an unrelated donor, was CMV-positive, and had chronic GVHD only. The graft donor may have contributed some T cells. Each CDR3 is given with its conserved first and last residue. A D gene is named only where the DNA matches it firmly. Clone size appears in some rows only: once, few, many, or a class for an expanded clone.

V gene: TRBV6-1; clone size: once; J gene: TRBJ1-5; D gene: .; CDR3 DNA: TGTGCCAGCAGTGAAGCGCTTCAATCGGTTCAGCCCCAGCATTTT; CDR3 protein: CASSEALQSVQPQHF
V gene: TRBV28; clone size: few; J gene: TRBJ1-4; D gene: TRBD1; CDR3 DNA: TGTGCCAGCAGCAACCGGGACAGGTGGGAAAAACTGTTTTTT; CDR3 protein: CASSNRDRWEKLFF
V gene: TRBV5-4; clone size: .; J gene: TRBJ2-3; D gene: TRBD2; CDR3 DNA: TGTGCCAGCAGCGCAGGACTAGCGGGAGGGGCAGATACGCAGTATTTT; CDR3 protein: CASSAGLAGGADTQYF
V gene: TRBV28; clone size: .; J gene: TRBJ1-1; D gene: .; CDR3 DNA: TGTGCCAGCAGCCAGCTCCCGTTCACAAGCCACGGGACTGAAGCTTTCTTT; CDR3 protein: CASSQLPFTSHGTEAFF
V gene: TRBV5-4; clone size: .; J gene: TRBJ2-7; D gene: TRBD2; CDR3 DNA: TGTGCCAGCAGCTTGGGTCTAGCGGGGACCTACGAGCAGTACTTC; CDR3 protein: CASSLGLAGTYEQYF
V gene: TRBV7-2; clone size: .; J gene: TRBJ2-1; D gene: .; CDR3 DNA: TGTGCCAGCAGCTTCTTGGGACAAAGTGAGCAGTTCTTC; CDR3 protein: CASSFLGQSEQFF
V gene: TRBV4-3; clone size: .; J gene: TRBJ2-1; D gene: TRBD2; CDR3 DNA: TGCGCCAGCAGCCAACTTAGCGGGCCCTCCTCCTCCTACAATGAGCAGTTCTTC; CDR3 protein: CASSQLSGPSSSYNEQFF
V gene: TRBV13; clone size: few; J gene: TRBJ1-1; D gene: TRBD1; CDR3 DNA: TGTGCCAGCAGCTCCCAAACCTCGGGACAGGAGAACACTGAAGCTTTCTTT; CDR3 protein: CASSSQTSGQENTEAFF
V gene: TRBV6-1; clone size: .; J gene: TRBJ2-7; D gene: TRBD2; CDR3 DNA: TGTGCCAGCAGTGAAACGACTAGCGGATACTACGAGCAGTACTTC; CDR3 protein: CASSETTSGYYEQYF
V gene: TRBV27; clone size: .; J gene: TRBJ2-3; D gene: .; CDR3 DNA: TGTGCCAGCAGTTTCAGCGGCCACCATACGCAGTATTTT; CDR3 protein: CASSFSGHHTQYF
V gene: TRBV10-3; clone size: few; J gene: TRBJ2-2; D gene: TRBD1; CDR3 DNA: TGTGCCATCCGGGGACAGGGGGCCGGGGAGCTGTTTTTT; CDR3 protein: CAIRGQGAGELFF
V gene: TRBV19; clone size: .; J gene: TRBJ1-5; D gene: TRBD1; CDR3 DNA: TGTGCCAGTAGGCACCGGGACAGGGGTGTCCAGCCCCAGCATTTT; CDR3 protein: CASRHRDRGVQPQHF
V gene: TRBV10-2; clone size: .; J gene: TRBJ2-7; D gene: TRBD2; CDR3 DNA: TGCGCCAGCACGGGGTCCGGGACTAGAAGCTCCTACGAGCAGTACTTC; CDR3 protein: CASTGSGTRSSYEQYF
V gene: TRBV27; clone size: .; J gene: TRBJ1-1; D gene: TRBD1; CDR3 DNA: TGTGCCAGCAGTTTGGCAGGGGGTTTGGGCGCGAACACTGAAGCTTTCTTT; CDR3 protein: CASSLAGGLGANTEAFF
V gene: TRBV6-5; clone size: .; J gene: TRBJ1-1; D gene: .; CDR3 DNA: TGTGCCAGCAGTTCGGGACAGAACACTGAAGCTTTCTTT; CDR3 protein: CASSSGQNTEAFF
V gene: TRBV9; clone size: .; J gene: TRBJ1-2; D gene: .; CDR3 DNA: TGTGCCAGCAGCGCGACAGGCTCATATGGCTACACCTTC; CDR3 protein: CASSATGSYGYTF
V gene: TRBV4-3; clone size: .; J gene: TRBJ2-2; D gene: .; CDR3 DNA: TGCGCCAGCAGCCAAGATCCTAGCGTAGGCACCGGGGAGCTGTTTTTT; CDR3 protein: CASSQDPSVGTGELFF
V gene: TRBV7-3; clone size: .; J gene: TRBJ2-1; D gene: .; CDR3 DNA: TGTGCCAGCAGCTCTAAGACAGGATCTACCTACAATGAGCAGTTCTTC; CDR3 protein: CASSSKTGSTYNEQFF
V gene: TRBV28; clone size: .; J gene: TRBJ2-3; D gene: TRBD2; CDR3 DNA: TGTGCCAGCAGGGCTAGGACTAGCGGGAGAACTAGCACAGATACGCAGTATTTT; CDR3 protein: CASRARTSGRTSTDTQYF
V gene: TRBV29-1; clone size: .; J gene: TRBJ1-1; D gene: .; CDR3 DNA: TGCAGCGTCGGCATGGGGGGATCCACTGAAGCTTTCTTT; CDR3 protein: CSVGMGGSTEAFF
V gene: TRBV7-9; clone size: .; J gene: TRBJ1-1; D gene: .; CDR3 DNA: TGTGCCAGCAGCTTAGCTGGTAGAGGGTCCTCAACTGAAGCTTTCTTT; CDR3 protein: CASSLAGRGSSTEAFF
V gene: TRBV19; clone size: .; J gene: TRBJ2-3; D gene: TRBD1; CDR3 DNA: TGTGCCAGTAGGAATCCAGGGGGCGCAGATACGCAGTATTTT; CDR3 protein: CASRNPGGADTQYF
V gene: TRBV7-2; clone size: .; J gene: TRBJ1-1; D gene: .; CDR3 DNA: TGTGCCAGCAGCGCGGGTGGTATGAACACTGAAGCTTTCTTT; CDR3 protein: CASSAGGMNTEAFF
V gene: TRBV5-1; clone size: .; J gene: TRBJ2-3; D gene: .; CDR3 DNA: TGCGCCAGCAGCCATGGGGGACTGAACACAGATACGCAGTATTTT; CDR3 protein: CASSHGGLNTDTQYF
V gene: TRBV7-6; clone size: .; J gene: TRBJ2-3; D gene: .; CDR3 DNA: TGTGCCAGCAGCATAGGAGGGCCCAGCACAGATACGCAGTATTTT; CDR3 protein: CASSIGGPSTDTQYF
V gene: TRBV6-6; clone size: .; J gene: TRBJ2-5; D gene: .; CDR3 DNA: TGTGCCAGCAGGAACTCGGGGGAAGAGACCCAGTACTTC; CDR3 protein: CASRNSGEETQYF
V gene: TRBV27; clone size: .; J gene: TRBJ2-7; D gene: TRBD2; CDR3 DNA: TGTGCCAGCAGTTTAGCGGGAGACGAGCAGTACTTC; CDR3 protein: CASSLAGDEQYF
V gene: TRBV7-6; clone size: .; J gene: TRBJ2-7; D gene: TRBD2; CDR3 DNA: TGTGCCAGCGGGGGGGGACTAAATTACGAGCAGTACTTC; CDR3 protein: CASGGGLNYEQYF
V gene: TRBV7-8; clone size: .; J gene: TRBJ2-7; D gene: .; CDR3 DNA: TGTGCCAGCAGCCCGCCCCTAGGCGCCGAGCAGTACTTC; CDR3 protein: CASSPPLGAEQYF
V gene: TRBV18; clone size: .; J gene: TRBJ1-3; D gene: .; CDR3 DNA: TGTGCCAGCTCACCGAGTAGGGACTCAGCTGGAAACACCATATATTTT; CDR3 protein: CASSPSRDSAGNTIYF
V gene: TRBV28; clone size: .; J gene: TRBJ2-7; D gene: TRBD2; CDR3 DNA: TGTGCCAGCAGTTTACTACGAATGGGGACTAGCGGTACCTACGAGCAGTACTTC; CDR3 protein: CASSLLRMGTSGTYEQYF
V gene: TRBV19; clone size: .; J gene: TRBJ2-4; D gene: .; CDR3 DNA: TGTGCCAGTAGTATCGGGGGAGGAAACATTCAGTACTTC; CDR3 protein: CASSIGGGNIQYF
V gene: TRBV4-1; clone size: .; J gene: TRBJ2-7; D gene: .; CDR3 DNA: TGCGCCAGCAGCCACGAGGCACCGAGCGCCGAGCAGTACTTC; CDR3 protein: CASSHEAPSAEQYF
V gene: TRBV19; clone size: .; J gene: TRBJ1-4; D gene: TRBD1; CDR3 DNA: TGTGCCAGTACCCCCATGCCGGGACAGGGTCCCGAAAAACTGTTTTTT; CDR3 protein: CASTPMPGQGPEKLFF
V gene: TRBV6-5; clone size: .; J gene: TRBJ1-2; D gene: TRBD1; CDR3 DNA: TGTGCCAGCAGTATTGAGACAGGGTTGGAAGGCTACACCTTC; CDR3 protein: CASSIETGLEGYTF
V gene: TRBV29-1; clone size: .; J gene: TRBJ1-2; D gene: .; CDR3 DNA: TGCAGCGTTGAGGTACAGCCGCCGGAAGACTATGGCTACACCTTC; CDR3 protein: CSVEVQPPEDYGYTF